This entry lists 29 T cell receptor beta chains sequenced from one sample in a study of blood T cells in healthy people across ages. It was with a sample-barcoded 5' primer and a J-beta primer mix that a second PCR of about 7 to 12 cycles was run. TCRdb fed the 5' RACE reads into MiXCR, producing one record per CDR3 protein. The table has over 1,200,000 distinct CDR3 sequences, roughly 59% seen once; the top ten hold over 6.5%. Sequenced input: blood. These receptors all come from a man aged 18 to 35 in good health.

This chain connects TRBV20-1 to TRBJ1-5, with D hard to call. The CDR3 totals 13 residues. V was cut by 6 bases and J by 1 base, with 10 bases left in between. Germline CDR1 is DFQATT and CDR2 is SNEGSKA (reference sequence). The CDR3 coding sequence is TGCAGTGCCCGATCAATCAGCAATCAGCCCCAGCATTTT. Translated: CSARSISNQPQHF.

This chain links TRBV7-9 with TRBJ2-7; TRBD2 is a possible D gene (5 bases). Germline V gene lookup returns CDR1 SEHNR and CDR2 FQNEAQ (reference sequence). Trimming left V 5 bases short and J 0 bases short, with 17 bases between. The CDR3 has 16 amino acids. CDR3 amino acids: CASSTPGSLSSYEQYF. In nucleotides, the CDR3 is TGTGCCAGCAGCACCCCGGGGAGCCTGAGCTCCTACGAGCAGTACTTC.

This clonotype was counted only a few times. The rearrangement links TRBV20-1 to TRBJ2-5, with TRBD1 identical over 8 bases. The CDR3 is 15 residues long. The trim removed 2 bases at V and 5 bases at J, leaving 10 bases unmatched. The germline V gene encodes CDR1 DFQATT and CDR2 SNEGSKA (reference sequence). The CDR3 sequence: CSARTGQEVWETQYF. The CDR3 DNA follows: TGCAGTGCTAGAACGGGACAGGAGGTTTGGGAGACCCAGTACTTC.

This chain connects TRBV4-1 to TRBJ2-7; 7 bases are shared with TRBD2. This CDR3 spans 14 amino acids. The V and J ends lost 8 bases and 1 base, in that order; junction bases with no gene match: 8. Germline assignment: CDR1 MGHRA and CDR2 YSYEKL. DNA for the CDR3: TGCGCCAGCGGCGCCCAGGGACTATCCTACGAGCAGTACTTC. Protein sequence: CASGAQGLSYEQYF.

The chain recombines TRBV20-1 with TRBJ2-2; 9 nucleotides agree with TRBD2. This CDR3 region has 16 residues. From germline, CDR1 is DFQATT and CDR2 SNEGSKA (reference sequence). V trimming: 0 bases; J trimming: 4 bases; junction bases outside the gene matches: 6. The CDR3: CSARDLAGGTTGELFF. The CDR3 DNA follows: TGCAGTGCTAGAGATCTGGCGGGAGGGACCACCGGGGAGCTGTTTTTT.

The V and J genes are TRBV20-1 and TRBJ2-7; 9 bases line up with TRBD1. The J call may be wrong; the DNA end is better matched by TRBJ2-5. The CDR3 length is 14 residues. Per the germline V gene, CDR1 is DFQATT and CDR2 is SNEGSKA (reference sequence). Here the CDR3 reads CSASSGTGQETQYF. DNA for the CDR3: TGCAGTGCTAGTTCCGGGACAGGGCAAGAGACCCAGTACTTC.

The chain carries TRBV7-9 and TRBJ2-7; D is unclear. V lost 3 bases and J 5 bases, leaving 17 bases between the germline ends. Germline V lookup: CDR1 SEHNR, CDR2 FQNEAQ (reference sequence). The CDR3 is 15 amino acids. The CDR3 sequence: CASSFSDPPNHEQYF. In DNA form, the CDR3 reads TGTGCCAGCAGCTTCTCGGACCCCCCTAACCACGAGCAGTACTTC.

The gene calls are TRBV20-1 and TRBJ2-2; D call uncertain. This CDR3 has 13 residues. Trimming left V 6 bases short and J 2 bases short, with 10 bases between. Per germline, CDR1 DFQATT and CDR2 SNEGSKA (reference sequence). The CDR3 here is CSATKSNTGELFF. Written as DNA, the CDR3 is TGCAGTGCCACCAAGAGTAACACCGGGGAGCTGTTTTTT.

The J gene is TRBJ2-1, the V gene TRBV6-5; D is ambiguous. Trimming took 0 bases from V and 2 from J, leaving 11 bases between them. This CDR3 region has 16 residues. Per germline, CDR1 MNHEY and CDR2 SVGAGI. CDR3 region: CASSYSSSRTYNEQFF. The CDR3 bases are TGTGCCAGCAGTTACTCAAGTAGCAGGACCTACAATGAGCAGTTCTTC.

The chain recombines TRBV2 with TRBJ2-7; D call uncertain. The germline gives CDR1 SNHLY, CDR2 FYNNEI. V gave up 3 bases and J gave up 0 bases, with 18 bases separating them. The CDR3 sequence is 17 residues long. The CDR3 loop is CASSERFAAKHSYEQYF. Here the CDR3 DNA reads TGTGCCAGCAGTGAGCGTTTTGCAGCCAAACACTCCTACGAGCAGTACTTC.

The CDR3 DNA sequence: TGCAGTGCTGCCCCGGACTACGAGCAGTACTTC. As protein: CSAAPDYEQYF. V and J are TRBV20-1 and TRBJ2-7; no clear D gene. This CDR3 spans 11 amino acids. CDR1 is DFQATT, CDR2 SNEGSKA, per germline (reference sequence). Trimming left V 5 bases short and J 3 bases short, with 8 bases between.

J is TRBJ2-1 and V is TRBV20-1; tentatively, D is TRBD2 (6 bases). Germline V gene lookup returns CDR1 DFQATT and CDR2 SNEGSKA (reference sequence). The CDR3 loop spans 14 amino acids. Trimming stripped 8 bases from V and 6 bases from J, with 20 bases between. CDR3 region: CSSIWGDRFNEQFF. CDR3 nucleotides: TGCAGTTCCATTTGGGGGGACCGTTTCAATGAGCAGTTCTTC.

The chain carries TRBV7-9 and TRBJ2-7; 7 nucleotides line up with TRBD1. Germline CDR1 SEHNR, CDR2 FQNEAQ (reference sequence). With 4 bases clipped from V and 1 base from J, the junction kept 4 bases outside the gene matches. The CDR3 extends over 14 amino acids. In nucleotides, the CDR3 is TGTGCCAGCAGCTCGCCACAGGGGTCCTACGAGCAGTACTTC. This gives the protein CASSSPQGSYEQYF.

The chain couples TRBV9 to TRBJ2-1; D gene uncertain. Germline V gives CDR1 SGDLS, CDR2 YYNGEE. The CDR3 contains 14 residues. V gave up 0 bases and J gave up 12 bases, with 16 bases separating them. CDR3 amino acids: CASSVAPGNTGQFF. CDR3 nucleotide sequence: TGTGCCAGCAGCGTAGCCCCAGGTAACACGGGGCAGTTCTTC.

V gene TRBV5-8 combines with J gene TRBJ2-3, with 10 bases identical to TRBD2. The CDR3 is made up of 17 amino acids. Germline CDR1 SGHTS, CDR2 YDEGEE. V was pared by 4 bases and J by 2 bases, with 10 bases of the junction left unmatched. Written as DNA, the CDR3 is TGTGCCAGCAGCGTAAACGTAGCGGGGGGTTTCACAGATACGCAGTATTTT. Protein product: CASSVNVAGGFTDTQYF.

The DNA of the CDR3 is TGTGCCAGCAGTTTAGGGGGGGCGCATCGAGAGACCCAGTACTTC. Its translation: CASSLGGAHRETQYF. The J gene is TRBJ2-5, the V gene TRBV12-3 or TRBV12-4, with D perhaps being TRBD1 or TRBD2 (6 bases each). Trimming pared 1 base from V and 4 bases from J, leaving 13 bases between. The CDR3 has 15 residues.

V is TRBV6-1 and J is TRBJ2-7, with D perhaps matching TRBD2 (6 bases). V lost 6 bases and J 0 bases, leaving 15 bases between the germline ends. Germline CDR1 and CDR2: MNHNS and SASEGT. The CDR3 runs to 15 residues. The CDR3 nucleotides are TGTGCCAGCAGGAACCTTGGGGGGAGCTCCTACGAGCAGTACTTC. It is translated as CASRNLGGSSYEQYF.

Here the CDR3 reads CASSHLGGGTEAFF. CDR3 nucleotide sequence: TGCGCCAGCAGCCACCTTGGGGGGGGCACTGAAGCTTTCTTT. The chain has TRBV4-3 and TRBJ1-1, with D tentatively TRBD1 (5 bases). The CDR3 contains 14 residues. The germline V and J ends were trimmed by 3 bases and 4 bases, with 12 bases remaining between them. The V gene's germline CDR1 is LGHNA and CDR2 YSLEER.

The chain has TRBV5-4 and TRBJ2-5, with D possibly matching TRBD2 (5 bases). Germline CDR1 SGHNT, CDR2 YYREEE (reference sequence). The CDR3 has 16 amino acids. V lost 4 bases and J lost 3, with 19 bases in between. The DNA for the CDR3 is TGTGCCAGCAGCCCGAGGGCGGGTGCAGTCAAAGAGACCCAGTACTTC. Protein product: CASSPRAGAVKETQYF.

This clonotype came up a few times. The chain combines TRBV29-1 with TRBJ2-1; 9 bases match TRBD1. Germline V lookup: CDR1 SQVTM, CDR2 ANQGSEA. The J segment lost 6 bases and the V segment lost 7 bases, leaving 13 bases of the junction unmatched. This CDR3 is 15 amino acids long. Written as DNA, the CDR3 is TGCAGCGCTGAGGACCGGGACAGGGACCCCAATGAGCAGTTCTTC. This encodes CSAEDRDRDPNEQFF.

In this sample, this clonotype turned up a few times. The chain recombines TRBV6-1 with TRBJ1-5; a weak D match, TRBD1 (6 bases). Between the trimmed V and J ends, which lost 3 bases and 2 bases, there was a span of 11 bases. The CDR3 sequence is 15 residues long. CDR1 MNHNS and CDR2 SASEGT come from the germline V gene. CDR3 sequence (DNA): TGTGCCAGCAGTGATTTTCGACAGGGCAATCAGCCCCAGCATTTT. This encodes CASSDFRQGNQPQHF.

J is TRBJ2-1 and V is TRBV20-1; 8 bases map to TRBD2. Trimming removed 5 bases from V and 7 bases from J; junction bases left unmatched: 16. CDR3 length: 16 amino acids. Germline values: CDR1 DFQATT, CDR2 SNEGSKA (reference sequence). This CDR3 is CSALPGQAGVSNEQFF. The CDR3 DNA sequence: TGCAGTGCTTTGCCTGGGCAAGCGGGAGTGAGTAATGAGCAGTTCTTC.

The chain uses TRBV25-1 and TRBJ2-1, with TRBD2 as a possible D gene (5 bases). The CDR3 runs 12 residues. The germline V gene has CDR1 MGHDK and CDR2 SYGVNS. The germline V and J ends were trimmed by 6 bases and 13 bases, with 16 bases remaining between them. This CDR3 is CASRNEGGPQFF. Written as DNA, the CDR3 is TGTGCCAGCAGAAATGAAGGAGGACCACAGTTCTTC. The variable domain in full, with the rest retrieved from reference TRBV25-1 and TRBJ2-1, is EADIYQTPRYLVIGTGKKITLECSQTMGHDKMYWYQQDPGMELHLIHYSYGVNSTEKGDLSSESTVSRIRTEHFPLTLESARPSHTSQYLCASRNEGGPQFFGPGTRLTVL.

This clonotype was seen only a few times. V is TRBV7-2 and J is TRBJ2-3; 7 bases map to TRBD2. V lost 2 bases and J lost 4; bases outside the gene matches: 6. The germline CDR1 and CDR2 sequences are SGHTA and FQGNSA. The CDR3 covers 15 residues. The CDR3 coding sequence is TGTGCCAGCAGCTTATCGGGCGGGAGCCCAGATACGCAGTATTTT. Translating it yields CASSLSGGSPDTQYF.

The chain has TRBV7-6 and TRBJ1-4; D unresolved. CDR1 and CDR2 from the germline V gene are SGHVS and FNYEAQ. The CDR3 runs to 16 residues. Deletions cut 1 base from V and 0 bases from J, with 9 bases between. For the CDR3, the DNA is TGTGCCAGCAGCTTAGTGTACGGGGCAACTAATGAAAAACTGTTTTTT. It translates to CASSLVYGATNEKLFF.

CDR3 DNA sequence: TGTGCCAGCATGGACAGGCGGGAACCTGATTCTTTCTTT. Protein product: CASMDRREPDSFF. This chain connects TRBV5-5 to TRBJ1-1; 7 nucleotides match TRBD1. The CDR3 has 13 residues. Germline loops: CDR1 SGHKS, CDR2 YYEKEE (reference sequence). After removal of 6 bases from V and 12 bases from J, the junction contained 14 bases not matched to a gene. The full variable domain, in which reference TRBV5-5 and TRBJ1-1 provide the parts outside the CDR3, is DAGVTQSPTHLIKTRGQQVTLRCSPISGHKSVSWYQQVLGQGPQFIFQYYEKEERGRGNFPDRFSARQFPNYSSELNVNALLLGDSALYLCASMDRREPDSFFGQGTRLTVV.

With respect to this clonotype: Sequence at one end of the junction differs from germline and may be a read error. V is TRBV3-1 and J is TRBJ2-7; D may be TRBD2 (5 bases). CDR1 and CDR2 (germline): LGHDT, YNNKEL (reference sequence). The CDR3 loop spans 13 amino acids. The CDR3 spells CVSSQDYFYEQYF. In DNA, the CDR3 is TGTGTCAGCAGCCAAGACTACTTCTACGAGCAGTACTTC.

This clonotype has a handful of counts. This chain links TRBV2 with TRBJ2-5, with unresolved D. Trimming pared 11 bases from V and 7 bases from J, leaving 20 bases between. In germline, CDR1 is SNHLY, CDR2 FYNNEI. CDR3 length: 13 amino acids. CDR3 in amino acids: CAGTPNLVSTQYF. CDR3 DNA sequence: TGTGCCGGCACCCCAAACCTCGTTTCGACCCAGTACTTC.

The gene calls are TRBV2 and TRBJ2-1; 7 bases match TRBD1. This CDR3 is 15 amino acids long. Germline trimming cut 8 bases from V and 4 bases from J; bases unmatched to any gene: 11. Germline CDR1 reads SNHLY; CDR2 reads FYNNEI. The CDR3 coding sequence is TGTGCCAGCGCGACCGGCGAGGGGGCTTACAATGAGCAGTTCTTC. Amino acids: CASATGEGAYNEQFF.